This entry concerns a single TCR beta chain. MiXCR was run by TCRdb on the 5' RACE reads, yielding one entry per CDR3 protein. The data contain roughly 250,000 distinct CDR3 sequences, around 17% of them singletons. This sample was included in a study of T-cell memory formation after mild COVID-19. V lost 4 bases to trimming and J lost 7 bases; unmatched junction nucleotides: 6. Germline values: CDR1 MGHRA, CDR2 YSYEKL. The CDR3 has 14 residues. The sequence came from a man aged 18 to 29 who had mild COVID-19 (a few samples of this study predate the infection). Cell type and time point are not known. The sample taken for sequencing was PBMCs or a T cell subset sorted from them (not recorded which). This sequence joins TRBV4-1 and TRBJ1-5; 8 bases match TRBD1. The chain's CDR3 is CASSLQGVVQPQHF. The CDR3 bases are TGCGCCAGCAGCCTACAGGGGGTAGTGCAGCCCCAGCATTTT.